The rows below give T cell receptor beta chains drawn from one sample of a study of T-cell memory formation after mild COVID-19. TCRdb reanalysed the 5' RACE reads using MiXCR and keeps one entry per CDR3 protein. Among 250,000 to 300,000 distinct CDR3 sequences, 18% were seen once, and the ten largest hold 23%. Sequenced sample: PBMCs or a T cell subset sorted from them (not recorded which). Source of these receptors: a man aged 18-30 years who had mild COVID-19 (a few samples of this study predate the infection). Cell type and time point are not known. Both conserved end residues are part of each CDR3. Fields, in order: CDR3 length, clone size, D gene, J gene, V gene, CDR3 protein, CDR3 DNA. D genes are given only for firm matches. Rows give clone size only sometimes, using once, few, many, or a class for an expanded clone.

>17|-|TRBD1|TRBJ1-1|TRBV7-6
CASSSGLLRDRGTEAFF
TGTGCCAGCAGCTCTGGTTTGCTTAGGGACAGGGGAACTGAAGCTTTCTTT
>13|-|-|TRBJ1-2|TRBV6-5
CASSYSSLDGYTF
TGTGCCAGCAGTTACTCGTCCCTAGATGGCTACACCTTC
>15|many|-|TRBJ2-5|TRBV7-6
CASSLDAGYQETQYF
TGTGCCAGCAGCTTGGACGCCGGGTACCAAGAGACCCAGTACTTC
>15|few|-|TRBJ1-6|TRBV15
CATSRGPVGAGYFHF
TGTGCCACCAGCAGAGGCCCTGTCGGGGCAGGGTACTTCCACTTT
>13|-|-|TRBJ2-1|TRBV29-1
CSVGLVPNNEQFF
TGCAGCGTTGGTTTAGTCCCGAACAATGAGCAGTTCTTC
>13|few|TRBD1|TRBJ2-3|TRBV5-1
CASTRTGSDTQYF
TGCGCCAGCACCCGGACAGGGTCGGATACGCAGTATTTT
>15|-|-|TRBJ2-3|TRBV4-3
CASSQTGTSPDTQYF
TGCGCCAGCAGCCAAACCGGGACGAGCCCAGATACGCAGTATTTT
>15|few|-|TRBJ1-5|TRBV27
CASSPMTGRGQPQHF
TGTGCCAGCAGTCCCATGACAGGCCGGGGTCAGCCCCAGCATTTT
>12|-|TRBD1|TRBJ2-7|TRBV2
CASDRESYEQYF
TGTGCCAGCGACAGGGAGTCTTACGAGCAGTACTTC
>12|-|TRBD2|TRBJ2-1|TRBV20-1
CSARTSGGATFF
TGCAGTGCTAGGACTAGCGGGGGGGCCACGTTCTTC
>16|-|TRBD2|TRBJ2-2|TRBV5-6
CASSLEMGGDTGELFF
TGTGCCAGCAGCTTGGAGATGGGGGGGGACACCGGGGAGCTGTTTTTT
>12|-|-|TRBJ2-2|TRBV6-2/TRBV6-3
CASSRRAGELFF
TGTGCCAGCAGTCGGCGTGCCGGGGAGCTGTTTTTT
>14|few|-|TRBJ1-4|TRBV4-1
CASSQGVSNEKLFF
TGCGCCAGCAGCCAGGGGGTGTCTAATGAAAAACTGTTTTTT
>12|few|-|TRBJ2-3|TRBV12-3/TRBV12-4
CASTANTDTQYF
TGTGCCAGCACGGCTAACACAGATACGCAGTATTTT
>12|few|-|TRBJ2-3|TRBV7-9
CASISSTDTQYF
TGTGCCAGCATAAGTTCGACAGATACGCAGTATTTT
>15|-|-|TRBJ2-1|TRBV28
CASTLVQSAYNEQFF
TGTGCCAGCACCCTAGTCCAGTCCGCGTACAATGAGCAGTTCTTC
>12|-|-|TRBJ2-2|TRBV5-1
CASTARAGELFF
TGCGCCAGCACTGCGAGAGCCGGGGAGCTGTTTTTT
>15|-|-|TRBJ2-1|TRBV12-3/TRBV12-4
CASSLTRRGIGEQFF
TGTGCCAGCAGTTTAACGCGACGGGGGATTGGTGAGCAGTTCTTC
>18|-|-|TRBJ1-1|TRBV5-1
CASSPLGDLPMVNTEAFF
TGCGCCAGCAGCCCGCTCGGGGACTTACCTATGGTGAACACTGAAGCTTTCTTT
>11|-|-|TRBJ1-4|TRBV18
CASSPGEKLFF
TGTGCCAGCTCACCCGGTGAAAAACTGTTTTTT
>15|-|TRBD1|TRBJ2-1|TRBV7-2
CASRRDRGAYNEQFF
TGTGCCAGCAGGCGTGACAGGGGAGCCTACAATGAGCAGTTCTTC
>14|few|-|TRBJ1-2|TRBV5-1
CASSLEGRTYGYTF
TGCGCCAGCAGCTTGGAGGGCAGAACCTATGGCTACACCTTC
>16|few|TRBD1|TRBJ2-2|TRBV20-1
CSARIWTGKGTGELFF
TGCAGTGCTAGAATCTGGACAGGGAAAGGCACCGGGGAGCTGTTTTTT
>13|few|-|TRBJ1-5|TRBV6-2/TRBV6-3
CASKGTGNQAQHF
TGTGCCAGCAAGGGAACGGGTAATCAAGCCCAGCATTTT
>13|many|-|TRBJ2-3|TRBV5-1
CASSSNTRGTQYF
TGCGCCAGCAGCTCGAACACCCGTGGGACGCAGTATTTT
>14|few|-|TRBJ1-1|TRBV6-5
CASSYHRRGTEAFF
TGTGCCAGCAGTTACCACCGCAGGGGTACTGAAGCTTTCTTT
>17|-|TRBD1|TRBJ2-3|TRBV10-2
CASSEIDDRAVTDTQYF
TGCGCCAGCAGTGAGATCGACGACAGGGCGGTGACAGATACGCAGTATTTT
>14|few|-|TRBJ2-3|TRBV7-3
CASSLGASTDTQYF
TGTGCCAGCAGCTTAGGAGCTAGCACAGATACGCAGTATTTT
>15|many|-|TRBJ2-1|TRBV5-1
CASSLDGSSYNEQFF
TGCGCCAGCAGCTTGGACGGGAGCTCCTACAATGAGCAGTTCTTC
>15|few|TRBD2|TRBJ2-5|TRBV7-2
CASSQTSGGQETQYF
TGTGCCAGCAGCCAGACTAGCGGGGGACAAGAGACCCAGTACTTC
>12|many|-|TRBJ1-4|TRBV5-4
CASSLPGSKLFF
TGTGCCAGCAGCTTGCCCGGATCAAAACTGTTTTTT
>15|-|-|TRBJ2-1|TRBV18
CASSPQRVSGGEQFF
TGTGCCAGCTCACCCCAGCGGGTCTCGGGTGGTGAGCAGTTCTTC
>14|-|TRBD1|TRBJ2-5|TRBV6-2/TRBV6-3
CASSDRGRGETQYF
TGTGCCAGCAGTGACAGGGGCAGAGGAGAGACCCAGTACTTC
>13|few|-|TRBJ2-1|TRBV12-3/TRBV12-4
CASSNGLRNEQFF
TGTGCCAGCAGTAATGGGCTACGCAATGAGCAGTTCTTC
>14|-|-|TRBJ2-3|TRBV11-2
CASSQRPLTDTQYF
TGTGCCAGCTCCCAGAGGCCCCTCACAGATACGCAGTATTTT
>15|-|TRBD1|TRBJ2-2|TRBV6-2/TRBV6-3
CASSPTGVFTGELFF
TGTGCCAGCAGCCCGACAGGGGTCTTCACCGGGGAGCTGTTTTTT
>13|many|-|TRBJ1-5|TRBV12-3/TRBV12-4
CASSTDMYQPQHF
TGTGCCAGCAGTACCGACATGTATCAGCCCCAGCATTTT
>13|few|-|TRBJ2-1|TRBV5-1
CASSLGSSNEQFF
TGTGCCAGCAGCTTAGGTAGTAGTAATGAGCAGTTCTTC
>16|-|-|TRBJ2-3|TRBV7-2
CASSARGLASTDTQYF
TGTGCCAGCAGCGCCCGGGGGCTAGCGAGCACAGATACGCAGTATTTT
>15|few|TRBD2|TRBJ2-5|TRBV9
CASSTWTSGVETQYF
TGTGCCAGCAGCACTTGGACTAGCGGGGTGGAGACCCAGTACTTC
>14|-|-|TRBJ2-2|TRBV12-3/TRBV12-4
CASSFVGNTGELFF
TGTGCCAGCAGTTTTGTAGGGAACACCGGGGAGCTGTTTTTT
>14|-|TRBD1|TRBJ2-5|TRBV15
CATSLGGLGETQYF
TGTGCCACCAGCCTAGGGGGCTTGGGGGAGACCCAGTACTTC
>16|-|-|TRBJ2-4|TRBV6-2/TRBV6-3
CASSYSGVRVGNIQYF
TGTGCCAGCAGTTACTCCGGGGTCCGGGTTGGAAACATTCAGTACTTC
>17|-|TRBD1|TRBJ2-3|TRBV15
CATSRMGGTGGRDTQYF
TGTGCCACCAGCAGGATGGGGGGGACAGGGGGCAGAGATACGCAGTATTTT
>14|-|-|TRBJ2-3|TRBV4-3
CASSQDPSTDTQYF
TGCGCCAGCAGCCAAGATCCCAGCACAGATACGCAGTATTTT
>16|-|TRBD2|TRBJ2-1|TRBV5-1
CASSLHLGLAANEQFF
TGCGCCAGCAGCTTGCATTTGGGACTAGCGGCCAATGAGCAGTTCTTC